The following is a T cell receptor (beta chain) sequence with its context. Its cognate antigen is unknown. Patients aged 18 to 65 had newly diagnosed hyperthyroidism lasting under 2 months. This record comes from a study of T cells in Graves' hyperthyroidism and ophthalmopathy. In the study overall: Staff took peripheral blood when the initial diagnosis was made, before any treatment began. Whole-study results and caveats: From stable hyperthyroidism, ophthalmopathy was set apart by a 13 V-J model. The majority of expanded thyroid clonotypes above 0.001 also appeared in blood.

The CDR3 consists of 15 residues. With 3 bases clipped from V and 7 bases from J, the junction kept 8 bases outside the gene matches. Germline CDR1 is SNHLY and CDR2 is FYNNEI. Researchers amplified the TCR beta CDR3 regions from RNA transcripts. Primed by the HTBI set, a first-round RT-PCR was run on the TCR CDR3. TCRdb redid the calling of the multiplex PCR reads with MiXCR, one entry per CDR3 protein. The sample holds 96,000 or so distinct CDR3 sequences; over 50% are singletons and the top ten take roughly 26%. The V gene is TRBV2, the J gene TRBJ1-2, with TRBD1 identical over 10 bases. Specimen: blood. The origin of this receptor is a woman between 35 and 50 years old with Graves' hyperthyroidism. The CDR3, as DNA: TGTGCCAGCAGTGAGCGGGGACAGGGGCGTAGTGGCTACACCTTC. Translation gives CASSERGQGRSGYTF.